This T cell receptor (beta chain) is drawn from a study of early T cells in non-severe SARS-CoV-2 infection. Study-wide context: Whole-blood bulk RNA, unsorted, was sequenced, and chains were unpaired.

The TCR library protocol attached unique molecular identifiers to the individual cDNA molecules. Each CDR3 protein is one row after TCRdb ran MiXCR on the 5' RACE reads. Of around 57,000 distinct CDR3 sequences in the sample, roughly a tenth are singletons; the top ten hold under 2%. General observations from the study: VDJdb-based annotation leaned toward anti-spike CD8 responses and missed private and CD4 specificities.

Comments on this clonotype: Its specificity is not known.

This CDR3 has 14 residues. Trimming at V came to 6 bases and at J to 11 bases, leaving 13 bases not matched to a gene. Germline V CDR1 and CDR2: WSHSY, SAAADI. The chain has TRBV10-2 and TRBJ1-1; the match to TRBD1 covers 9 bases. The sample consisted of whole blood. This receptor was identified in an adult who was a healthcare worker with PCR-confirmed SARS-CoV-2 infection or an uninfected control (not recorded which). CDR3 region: CASSGQSQGASAFF. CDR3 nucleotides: TGCGCCAGCAGCGGCCAATCACAGGGGGCGAGTGCTTTCTTT.